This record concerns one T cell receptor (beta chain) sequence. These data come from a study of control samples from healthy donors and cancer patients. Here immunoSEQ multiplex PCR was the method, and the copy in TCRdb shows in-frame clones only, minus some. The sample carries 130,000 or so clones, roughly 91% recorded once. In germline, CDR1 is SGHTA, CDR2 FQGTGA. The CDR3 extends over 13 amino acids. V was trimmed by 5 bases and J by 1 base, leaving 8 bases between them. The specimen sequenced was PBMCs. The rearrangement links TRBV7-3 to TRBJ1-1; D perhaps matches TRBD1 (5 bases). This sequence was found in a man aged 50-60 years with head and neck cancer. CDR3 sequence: CASSPTGNTEAFF. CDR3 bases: TGTGCCAGCAGCCCTACAGGGAACACTGAAGCTTTCTTT. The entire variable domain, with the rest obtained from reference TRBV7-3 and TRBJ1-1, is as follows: GAGVSQTPSNKVTEKGKYVELRCDPISGHTALYWYRQSLGQGPEFLIYFQGTGAADDSGLPNDRFFAVRPEGSVSTLKIQRTERGDSAVYLCASSPTGNTEAFFGQGTRLTVV.